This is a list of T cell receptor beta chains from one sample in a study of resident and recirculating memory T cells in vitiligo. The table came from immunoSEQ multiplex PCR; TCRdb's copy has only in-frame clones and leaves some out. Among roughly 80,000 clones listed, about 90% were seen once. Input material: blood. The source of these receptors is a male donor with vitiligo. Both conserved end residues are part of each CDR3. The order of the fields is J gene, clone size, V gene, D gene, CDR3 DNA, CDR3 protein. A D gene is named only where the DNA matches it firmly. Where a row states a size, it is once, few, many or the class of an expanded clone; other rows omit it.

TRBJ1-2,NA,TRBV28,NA,TGTGCCAGCAAGGAGGCCGGCAACTATGGCTACACCTTC,CASKEAGNYGYTF
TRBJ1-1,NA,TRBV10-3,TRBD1,TGTGCCATCAGTGAGGGACAAGACAGGGTTGGGACTGAAGCTTTCTTT,CAISEGQDRVGTEAFF
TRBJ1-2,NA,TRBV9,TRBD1,TGTGCCAGCAGCGTAGGACAGGGTGATGGCTACACCTTC,CASSVGQGDGYTF
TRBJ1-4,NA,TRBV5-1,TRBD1,TGCGCCAGCAGCTTGGCGGGACAGGGAGACCTCGGCATAGAAAAACTGTTTTTT,CASSLAGQGDLGIEKLFF
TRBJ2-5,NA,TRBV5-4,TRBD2,TGTGCCAGCAGCTTGGAGACTAGCGGTCAAGAGACCCAGTACTTC,CASSLETSGQETQYF
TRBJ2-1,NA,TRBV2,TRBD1,TGTGCCAGCAGTGCGGGACAGTTCTCCTACAATGAGCAGTTCTTC,CASSAGQFSYNEQFF
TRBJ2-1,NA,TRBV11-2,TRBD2,TGTGCCAGCAGCGTAGCGGGAGACCCCTACAATGAGCAGTTCTTC,CASSVAGDPYNEQFF
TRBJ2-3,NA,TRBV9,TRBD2,TGTGCCAGCAGCCGACGACTAGCAGTTAGCACAGATACGCAGTATTTT,CASSRRLAVSTDTQYF
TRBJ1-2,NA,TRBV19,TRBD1,TGTGCCACATTAACCGGGACAGATTCTACATTGGCCTTC,CATLTGTDSTLAF
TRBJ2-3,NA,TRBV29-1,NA,TGCAGCGTTTTAGCAGTTACTAGCACAGATACGCAGTATTTT,CSVLAVTSTDTQYF
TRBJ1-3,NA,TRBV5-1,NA,TGCGCCAGCAAAACACAGGATGGTGGAAACACCATATATTTT,CASKTQDGGNTIYF
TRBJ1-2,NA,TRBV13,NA,TGTGCCAGCAGCTTAGAGGGGTGGGGCGTGAATGGCTACACCTTC,CASSLEGWGVNGYTF
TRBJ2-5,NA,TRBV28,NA,TGTGCCAGCAAACCTGACACCCAAGAGACCCAGTACTTC,CASKPDTQETQYF
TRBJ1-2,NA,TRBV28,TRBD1,TGTGCCAGCACCCACAGGGGGGCGGGTGGCTACACCTTC,CASTHRGAGGYTF
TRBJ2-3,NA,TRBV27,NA,TGTGCCAGCAGTTTATATCGGGAACTAACAGATACGCAGTATTTT,CASSLYRELTDTQYF
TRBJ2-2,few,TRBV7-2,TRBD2,TGTGCCAGCAGCTGGCGGGGGGCGCTTCACGGGGAGCTGTTTTTT,CASSWRGALHGELFF
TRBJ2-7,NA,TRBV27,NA,TGTGCCAGCAGTCCCTGGGACAATGCCGAGGACGAGCAGTACTTC,CASSPWDNAEDEQYF
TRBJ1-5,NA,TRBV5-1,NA,TGCGCCAGCAGCTCCGGGGAGGGCGGGCAGCCCCAGCATTTT,CASSSGEGGQPQHF
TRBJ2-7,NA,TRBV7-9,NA,TGTGCCAGCAGCTTAGTCGGAGGGATGAGCTCCTACGAGCAGTACTTC,CASSLVGGMSSYEQYF
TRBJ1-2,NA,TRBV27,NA,TGTGCCAGCAGTTTGATAGGGGTAGCTAACTATGGCTACACCTTC,CASSLIGVANYGYTF
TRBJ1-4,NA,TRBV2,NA,TGTGCCAGCACGGCGGAAGAAAAACTGTTTTTT,CASTAEEKLFF
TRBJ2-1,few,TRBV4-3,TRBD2,TGCGCCAGCAGCCAAGGCGGGCTAGCGGGAGCAAGTGAGCAGTTCTTC,CASSQGGLAGASEQFF
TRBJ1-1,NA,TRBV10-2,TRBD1,TGCGCCAGCAGCGGGACAGGGGCTGAAGCTTTCTTT,CASSGTGAEAFF
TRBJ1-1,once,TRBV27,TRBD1,TGTGCCAGCAGGCCCCAGGGGGCGCGTAACACTGAAGCTTTCTTT,CASRPQGARNTEAFF
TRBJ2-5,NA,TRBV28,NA,TGTGCCAGCAGGGAAGGACAGAGAACGTACCAAGAGACCCAGTACTTC,CASREGQRTYQETQYF
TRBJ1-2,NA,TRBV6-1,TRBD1,TGTGCCAGCAGTTGGGACAGGGGTGACGGCTACACCTTC,CASSWDRGDGYTF
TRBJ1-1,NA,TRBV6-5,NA,TGTGCCAGCAGTTACGGCGGGGCCCACACTGAAGCTTTCTTT,CASSYGGAHTEAFF
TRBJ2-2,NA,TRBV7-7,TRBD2,TGTGCCAGCAGCTTAGTACCGCTAGCGGGTAATGGAGCCGGGGAGCTGTTTTTT,CASSLVPLAGNGAGELFF
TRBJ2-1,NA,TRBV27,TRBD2,TGTGCCAGCAGTTACCAGCGGGAGGGTCGAGTCAATGAGCAGTTCTTC,CASSYQREGRVNEQFF
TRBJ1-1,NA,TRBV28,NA,TGTGCCAGCATCGTCCCGGGTATGAACACTGAAGCTTTCTTT,CASIVPGMNTEAFF
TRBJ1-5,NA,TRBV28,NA,TGTGCCAGCGTGGAGCGGGGGAGAGGCAATCAGCCCCAGCATTTT,CASVERGRGNQPQHF
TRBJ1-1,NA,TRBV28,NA,TGTGCCAGCGGCGGTATCATGAACACTGAAGCTTTCTTT,CASGGIMNTEAFF
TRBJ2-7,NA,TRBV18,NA,TGTGCCAGCTCACCAGCAGCCAGGTCCTACGAGCAGTACTTC,CASSPAARSYEQYF
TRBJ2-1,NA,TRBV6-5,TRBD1,TGTGCCAGCAGCTTCGGACAGGGGGCGGTCAATGAGCAGTTCTTC,CASSFGQGAVNEQFF
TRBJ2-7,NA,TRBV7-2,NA,TGTGCCAGCAGCCGTCCACGGGACGAGCAGTACTTC,CASSRPRDEQYF
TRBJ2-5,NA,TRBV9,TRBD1,TGTGCCAGCAGCGAGGGGACAGGGCAAGAGACCCAGTACTTC,CASSEGTGQETQYF
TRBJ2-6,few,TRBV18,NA,TGTGCCAGCTCACAAACTATCACAGGGTCTGGGGCCAACGTCCTGACTTTC,CASSQTITGSGANVLTF
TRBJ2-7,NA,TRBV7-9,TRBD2,TGTGCCAGCAGCCCAAGGGAGGGCAGGGAGGCCTACGAGCAGTACTTC,CASSPREGREAYEQYF
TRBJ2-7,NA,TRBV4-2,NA,TGTGCCAGCAGCCAAGATCTCGCGGGTCGGTCCTACGAGCAGTACTTC,CASSQDLAGRSYEQYF
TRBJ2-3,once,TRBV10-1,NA,TGCGCCAGCAGTAGGGGACTCCTTAGCACAGATACGCAGTATTTT,CASSRGLLSTDTQYF
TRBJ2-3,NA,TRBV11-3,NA,TGTGCCAGTCTACCAGGGCGCACAGATACGCAGTATTTT,CASLPGRTDTQYF
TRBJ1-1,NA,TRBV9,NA,TGTGCCAGCAGCGGCCGGGCCGGGGAGAACACTGAAGCTTTCTTT,CASSGRAGENTEAFF
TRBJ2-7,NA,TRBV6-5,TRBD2,TGTGCCAGCAGTGCTAGCGGAGGTGGGCCCTACGAGCAGTACTTC,CASSASGGGPYEQYF
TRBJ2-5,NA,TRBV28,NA,TGTGCCAGCAGTTCCGGGGTAACTAGGGAGACCCAGTACTTC,CASSSGVTRETQYF
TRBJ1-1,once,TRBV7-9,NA,TGTGCCAGCAGCTTAGTAGCCAACACTGAAGCTTTCTTT,CASSLVANTEAFF
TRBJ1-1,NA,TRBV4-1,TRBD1,TGCGCCAGCAGAACGGGACAGGGGGCCACTGAAGCTTTCTTT,CASRTGQGATEAFF
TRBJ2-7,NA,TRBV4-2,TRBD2,TGTGCCAGCAGCCAAGGAGATAGCGGGAGGGCTTGGGGGCAGTACTTC,CASSQGDSGRAWGQYF
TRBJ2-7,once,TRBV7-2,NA,TGTGCCAGCAGTAAGACTGTGGGAGCTGGCTACGAGCAGTACTTC,CASSKTVGAGYEQYF
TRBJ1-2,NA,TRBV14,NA,TGTGCCAGCAGCCAAGCCCGGGCAGGGAATGGCTACACCTTC,CASSQARAGNGYTF
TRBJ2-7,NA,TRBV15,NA,TGTGCCACCAGCAGAGATCAAGGGGGATTGTACGAGCAGTACTTC,CATSRDQGGLYEQYF
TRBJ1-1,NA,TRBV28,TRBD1,TGTGCCAGCAGTTTTAGGGACAGTATGAACACTGAAGCTTTCTTT,CASSFRDSMNTEAFF
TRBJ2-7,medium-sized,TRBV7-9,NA,TGTGCCAGCAGCCACCGGGCAGGGGAAGGTTTTTACGAGCAGTACTTC,CASSHRAGEGFYEQYF
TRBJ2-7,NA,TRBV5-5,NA,TGTGCCAGCAGCTTGGCCGGGGATAGCGTCTCCTACGAGCAGTACTTC,CASSLAGDSVSYEQYF
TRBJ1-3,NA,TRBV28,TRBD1,TGTGCCAGCACCTCTGAGGGCGCGGGACAGGGAAGAAACACCATATATTTT,CASTSEGAGQGRNTIYF
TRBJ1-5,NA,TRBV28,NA,TGTGCCAGCAGTCCAGATTATAGCAATCAGCCCCAGCATTTT,CASSPDYSNQPQHF
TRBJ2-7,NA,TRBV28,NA,TGTGCCGCACCGGGACTGCGATTCACCTACGAGCAGTACTTC,CAAPGLRFTYEQYF
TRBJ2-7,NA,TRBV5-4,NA,TGTGCCAGCAGCTTGTGGGGGGGGGCCGGGGAGCAGTACTTC,CASSLWGGAGEQYF
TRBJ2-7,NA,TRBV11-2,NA,TGTGCCAGCAGCTTAGACCCGACAGCCTACGAGCAGTACTTC,CASSLDPTAYEQYF